Listed below are T cell receptor beta chains from one sample, sequenced in a study of shared clonotypes between healthy human individuals. Using immunoSEQ multiplex PCR, the repertoire was profiled, and TCRdb retains in-frame clones only, with some absent. The sample yields around 320,000 clones, around nine tenths seen once. Specimen: memory CD8+ T cells sorted from blood. The receptors were sampled from a man aged 18 to 29 in good health. Both conserved end residues are part of each CDR3. Fields, in order: V gene, clone size, D gene, J gene, CDR3 protein, CDR3 DNA. D genes are given only for firm matches. Only part of the rows carry a size: once, few, many, or a class if the clone is expanded.

>TRBV4-2|once|.|TRBJ2-7
CASSQDPGESSYEQYF
TGTGCCAGCAGCCAAGATCCGGGGGAGAGCTCCTACGAGCAGTACTTC
>TRBV11-3|once|.|TRBJ2-7
CASSLDSFGEQYF
TGTGCCAGCAGCTTAGATTCCTTTGGCGAGCAGTACTTC
>TRBV9|.|.|TRBJ2-3
CASSVASFPDTQYF
TGTGCCAGCAGCGTAGCAAGTTTCCCAGATACGCAGTATTTT
>TRBV14|.|TRBD1|TRBJ1-2
CASSQDQLTGGGYTF
TGTGCCAGCAGCCAAGATCAACTGACAGGGGGTGGCTACACCTTC
>TRBV11-2|.|.|TRBJ1-1
CASSSYGGPSFMNTEAFF
TGTGCCAGCAGCTCCTATGGCGGGCCCTCGTTTATGAACACTGAAGCTTTCTTT
>TRBV4-3|.|.|TRBJ2-1
CASSQGIPGVGLHNEQFF
TGCGCCAGCAGCCAAGGTATACCCGGGGTGGGTCTACACAATGAGCAGTTCTTC
>TRBV4-3|.|TRBD1|TRBJ2-7
CASSLSGGAKQYF
TGCGCCAGCAGTTTGTCAGGGGGCGCAAAGCAGTACTTC
>TRBV19|.|TRBD1|TRBJ2-1
CASSPRTGVYNEQFF
TGTGCCAGTAGTCCGAGGACAGGGGTCTACAATGAGCAGTTCTTC
>TRBV14|.|.|TRBJ2-1
CASRPGEPFSYNEQFF
TGTGCCAGCAGACCGGGGGAGCCCTTCTCCTACAATGAGCAGTTCTTC
>TRBV7-9|.|TRBD1|TRBJ1-1
CASSDKHRGRSPDTEAFF
TGTGCCAGCAGCGACAAGCACAGGGGGCGAAGTCCGGACACTGAAGCTTTCTTT
>TRBV5-4|.|TRBD1|TRBJ2-7
CASSLVGGENEQYF
TGTGCCAGCAGCTTGGTAGGGGGCGAGAACGAGCAGTACTTC
>TRBV7-8|.|.|TRBJ1-2
CASSLGTLDNYGYTF
TGTGCCAGCAGCTTAGGAACGCTTGATAACTATGGCTACACCTTC
>TRBV6-5|.|.|TRBJ2-7
CASSYPSNREQYF
TGTGCCAGCAGTTACCCCTCGAACCGTGAGCAGTACTTC
>TRBV10-3|.|.|TRBJ1-6
CAISFGVIYNSPLHF
TGTGCCATCAGTTTCGGGGTTATCTATAATTCACCCCTCCACTTT
>TRBV7-9|.|.|TRBJ2-7
CASSLGSFEQYF
TGTGCCAGCAGCTTGGGTTCGTTCGAGCAGTACTTC
>TRBV4-1|.|.|TRBJ2-7
CASSQGPDGAYEQYF
TGCGCCAGCAGCCAAGGGCCGGACGGAGCCTACGAGCAGTACTTC
>TRBV6-4|.|TRBD2|TRBJ2-1
CASREEAGGYNEQFF
TGTGCCAGCAGAGAAGAAGCGGGAGGCTACAATGAGCAGTTCTTC
>TRBV14|.|.|TRBJ2-4
CASSQDGGGSEGIQYF
TGTGCCAGCAGCCAAGACGGGGGAGGATCCGAGGGCATTCAGTACTTC
>TRBV5-6|once|.|TRBJ2-3
CASSLVLAEGSTDTQYF
TGTGCCAGCAGCTTGGTGCTGGCGGAAGGTAGCACAGATACGCAGTATTTT
>TRBV29-1|.|.|TRBJ2-5
CSVEGAEFRYF
TGCAGCGTTGAAGGGGCAGAATTCCGGTACTTC
>TRBV9|.|TRBD1|TRBJ1-4
CASSVAGTGANNEKLFF
TGTGCCAGCAGCGTAGCCGGGACAGGGGCTAATAATGAAAAACTGTTTTTT
>TRBV7-9|once|.|TRBJ1-2
CASTSEQDPTNYGYTF
TGTGCCAGTACCTCTGAGCAGGACCCCACTAACTATGGCTACACCTTC
>TRBV11-3|.|.|TRBJ2-2
CASSLLGWPGELFF
TGTGCCAGCAGCTTACTGGGTTGGCCCGGGGAGCTGTTTTTT
>TRBV27|.|TRBD2|TRBJ2-7
CASSSTTSGTEQYF
TGTGCCAGCAGTTCCACGACTAGCGGGACCGAGCAGTACTTC
>TRBV7-6|.|.|TRBJ1-4
CASSPMAFGEKLFF
TGTGCCAGCAGCCCCATGGCTTTTGGTGAAAAACTGTTTTTT